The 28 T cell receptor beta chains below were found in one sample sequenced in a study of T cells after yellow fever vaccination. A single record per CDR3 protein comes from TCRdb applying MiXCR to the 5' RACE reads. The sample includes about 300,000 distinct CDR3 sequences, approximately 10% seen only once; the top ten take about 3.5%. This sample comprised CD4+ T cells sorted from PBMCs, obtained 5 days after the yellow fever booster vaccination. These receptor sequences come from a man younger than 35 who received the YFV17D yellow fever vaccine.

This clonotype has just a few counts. The CDR3 nucleotides read TGTGCCAGCAGTCTCATAGCGCTCGATACGCAGTATTTT. This translates into CASSLIALDTQYF. The chain couples TRBV6-2 or TRBV6-3 to TRBJ2-3, with a possible D match to TRBD2 (5 bases). The V gene lost 5 bases and the J gene lost 6 bases, with 12 bases spanning the gap. This CDR3 contains 13 residues. The V gene's germline CDR1 is MNHEY and CDR2 SVGEGT.

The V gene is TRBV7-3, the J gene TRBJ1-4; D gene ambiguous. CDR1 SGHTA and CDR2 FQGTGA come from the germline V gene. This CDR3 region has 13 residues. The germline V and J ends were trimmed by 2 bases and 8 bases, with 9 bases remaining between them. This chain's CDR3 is CASSLEPGEKLFF. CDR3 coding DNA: TGTGCCAGCAGCTTAGAGCCGGGGGAAAAACTGTTTTTT.

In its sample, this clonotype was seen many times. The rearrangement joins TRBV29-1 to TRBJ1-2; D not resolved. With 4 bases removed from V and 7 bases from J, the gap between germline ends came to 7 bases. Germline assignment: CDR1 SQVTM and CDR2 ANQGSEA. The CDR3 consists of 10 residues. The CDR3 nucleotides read TGCAGCGTTGGAAGACTTGGCTACACCTTC. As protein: CSVGRLGYTF. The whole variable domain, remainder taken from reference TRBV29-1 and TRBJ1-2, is SAVISQKPSRDICQRGTSLTIQCQVDSQVTMMFWYRQQPGQSLTLIATANQGSEATYESGFVIDKFPISRPNLTFSTLTVSNMSPEDSSIYLCSVGRLGYTFGSGTRLTVV.

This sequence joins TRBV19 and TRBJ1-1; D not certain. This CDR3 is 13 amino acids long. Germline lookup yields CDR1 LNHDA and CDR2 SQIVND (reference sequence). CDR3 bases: TGTGGGTCAGCCCACTTCGGCAACACTGAAGCTTTCTTT. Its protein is CGSAHFGNTEAFF. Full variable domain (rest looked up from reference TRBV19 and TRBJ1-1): DGGITQSPKYLFRKEGQNVTLSCEQNLNHDAMYWYRQDPGQGLRLIYYSQIVNDFQKGDIAEGYSVSREKKESFPLTVTSAQKNPTAFYLCGSAHFGNTEAFFGQGTRLTVV.

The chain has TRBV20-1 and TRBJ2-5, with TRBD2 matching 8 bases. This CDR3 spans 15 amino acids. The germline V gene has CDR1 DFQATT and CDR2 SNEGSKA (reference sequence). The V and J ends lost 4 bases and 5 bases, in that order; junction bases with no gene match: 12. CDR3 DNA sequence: TGCAGTGCTACCCTATTTCGGGGGGGCCCGGAGACCCAGTACTTC. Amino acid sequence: CSATLFRGGPETQYF.

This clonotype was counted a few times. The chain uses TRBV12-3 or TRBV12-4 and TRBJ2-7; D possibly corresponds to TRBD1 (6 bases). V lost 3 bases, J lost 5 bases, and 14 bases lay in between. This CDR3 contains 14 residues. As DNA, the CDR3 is TGTGCCAGCAGTTTTCTCCAGGGGAAGAACGAGCAGTACTTC. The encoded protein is CASSFLQGKNEQYF.

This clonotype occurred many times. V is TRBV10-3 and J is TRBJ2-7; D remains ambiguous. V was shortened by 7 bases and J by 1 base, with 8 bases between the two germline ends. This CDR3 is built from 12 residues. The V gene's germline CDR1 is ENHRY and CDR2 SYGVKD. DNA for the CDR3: TGTGCCATCATCAACCTTTCCTACGAGCAGTACGTC. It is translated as CAIINLSYEQYV.

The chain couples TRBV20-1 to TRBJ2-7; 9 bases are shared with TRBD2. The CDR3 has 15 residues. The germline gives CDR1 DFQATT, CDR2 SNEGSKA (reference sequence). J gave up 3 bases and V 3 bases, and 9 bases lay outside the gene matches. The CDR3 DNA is TGCAGTGCTAGGGTAGCCGGGACTAGCCTCTACGAGCAGTACGTC. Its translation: CSARVAGTSLYEQYV.

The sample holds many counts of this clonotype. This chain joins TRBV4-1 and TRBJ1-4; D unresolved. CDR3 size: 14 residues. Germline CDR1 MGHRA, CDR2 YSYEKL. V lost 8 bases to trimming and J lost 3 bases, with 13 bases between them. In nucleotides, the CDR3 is TGCGCCAGCCGCATGCTCGTAGCTAATGAAAAACTGTTTTTT. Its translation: CASRMLVANEKLFF.

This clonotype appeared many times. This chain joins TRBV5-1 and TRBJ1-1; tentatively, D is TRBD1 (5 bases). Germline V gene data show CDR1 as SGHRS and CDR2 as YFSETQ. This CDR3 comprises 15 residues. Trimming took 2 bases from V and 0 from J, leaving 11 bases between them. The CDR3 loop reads CASSFQGSMNTEAFF. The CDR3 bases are TGCGCCAGCAGCTTCCAGGGAAGCATGAACACTGAAGCTTTCTTT.

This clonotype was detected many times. CDR3 in DNA: TGTGCCAGCAGCCAAGATCAGTTCCAGTACAATGAGCAGTTCTTC. This translates into CASSQDQFQYNEQFF. The chain couples TRBV4-2 to TRBJ2-1; D call uncertain. Germline CDR1 is LGHNA and CDR2 is YNFKEQ. This CDR3 region has 15 residues. V dropped 0 bases and J dropped 4 bases, with 10 bases sitting between them.

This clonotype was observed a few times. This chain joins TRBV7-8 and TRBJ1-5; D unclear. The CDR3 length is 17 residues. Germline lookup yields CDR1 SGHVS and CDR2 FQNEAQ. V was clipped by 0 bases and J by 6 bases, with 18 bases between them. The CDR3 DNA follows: TGTGCCAGCAGCTTAGCGAGACCGCCGCTTAAAGTTCAGCCCCAGCATTTT. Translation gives CASSLARPPLKVQPQHF.

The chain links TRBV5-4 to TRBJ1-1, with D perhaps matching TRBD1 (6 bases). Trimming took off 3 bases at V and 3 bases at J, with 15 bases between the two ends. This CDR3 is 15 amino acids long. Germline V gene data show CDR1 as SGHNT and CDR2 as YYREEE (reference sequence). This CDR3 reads CASSSAQGGYTEAFF. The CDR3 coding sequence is TGTGCCAGCAGCTCCGCACAGGGCGGGTACACTGAAGCTTTCTTT.

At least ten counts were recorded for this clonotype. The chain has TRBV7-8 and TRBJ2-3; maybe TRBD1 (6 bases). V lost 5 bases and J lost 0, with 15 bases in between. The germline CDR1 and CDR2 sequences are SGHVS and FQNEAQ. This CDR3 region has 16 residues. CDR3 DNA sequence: TGTGCCAGCAGCCTGGGGGCCTACCCTAGCACAGATACGCAGTATTTT. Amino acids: CASSLGAYPSTDTQYF.

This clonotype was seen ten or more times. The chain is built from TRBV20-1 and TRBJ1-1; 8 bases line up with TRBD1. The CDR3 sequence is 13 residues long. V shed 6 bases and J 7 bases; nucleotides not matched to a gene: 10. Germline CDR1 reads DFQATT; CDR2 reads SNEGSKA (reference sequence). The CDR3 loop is CSARTGPRREAFF. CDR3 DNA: TGCAGTGCCAGGACAGGGCCTCGACGTGAAGCTTTCTTT.

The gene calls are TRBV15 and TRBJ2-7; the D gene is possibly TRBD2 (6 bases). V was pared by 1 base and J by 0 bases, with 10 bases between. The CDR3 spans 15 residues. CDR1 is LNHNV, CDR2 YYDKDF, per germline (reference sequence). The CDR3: CATSRGLGGSYEQYF. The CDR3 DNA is TGTGCCACCAGCAGAGGCCTCGGGGGCTCCTACGAGCAGTACTTC.

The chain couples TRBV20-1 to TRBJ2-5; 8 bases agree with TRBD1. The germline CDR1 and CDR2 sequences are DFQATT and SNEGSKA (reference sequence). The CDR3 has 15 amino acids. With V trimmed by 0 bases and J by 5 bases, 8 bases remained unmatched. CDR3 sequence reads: CSARDPAGGAETQYF. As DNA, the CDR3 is TGCAGTGCTAGAGATCCGGCAGGGGGCGCCGAGACCCAGTACTTC.

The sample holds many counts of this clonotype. CDR3: CASSQEAGIYNEQFF. For the CDR3, the DNA is TGCGCCAGCAGCCAAGAGGCAGGGATCTACAATGAGCAGTTCTTC. The gene calls are TRBV4-3 and TRBJ2-1; D might be TRBD1 (5 bases). Per germline, CDR1 LGHNA and CDR2 YSLEER. This CDR3 is built from 15 residues. V lost 0 bases to trimming and J lost 3 bases, with 9 bases between them.

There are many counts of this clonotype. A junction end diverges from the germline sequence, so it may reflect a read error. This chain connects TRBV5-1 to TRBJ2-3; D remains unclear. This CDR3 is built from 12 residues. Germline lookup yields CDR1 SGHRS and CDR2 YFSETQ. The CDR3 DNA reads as TGTGCCAGCAGTTTAGAAACAGATACGCAGTATTTT. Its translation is CASSLETDTQYF.

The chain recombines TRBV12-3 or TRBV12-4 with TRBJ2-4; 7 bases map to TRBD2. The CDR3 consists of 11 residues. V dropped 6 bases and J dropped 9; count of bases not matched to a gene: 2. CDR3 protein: CASSWGGIQYF. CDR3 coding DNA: TGTGCCAGCAGCTGGGGGGGCATTCAGTACTTC.

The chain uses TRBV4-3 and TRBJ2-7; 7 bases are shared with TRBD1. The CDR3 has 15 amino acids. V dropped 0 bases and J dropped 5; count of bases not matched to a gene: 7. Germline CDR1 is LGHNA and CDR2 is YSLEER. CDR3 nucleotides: TGCGCCAGCAGCCAAGATCCACAGGGGAGAAACGAGCAGTACTTC. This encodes CASSQDPQGRNEQYF.

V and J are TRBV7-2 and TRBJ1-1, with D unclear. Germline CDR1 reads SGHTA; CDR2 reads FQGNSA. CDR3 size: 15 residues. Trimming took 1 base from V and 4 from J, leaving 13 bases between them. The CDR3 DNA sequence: TGTGCCAGCAGCTTAGTTTCCGGGTGGGGCACTGAAGCTTTCTTT. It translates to CASSLVSGWGTEAFF.

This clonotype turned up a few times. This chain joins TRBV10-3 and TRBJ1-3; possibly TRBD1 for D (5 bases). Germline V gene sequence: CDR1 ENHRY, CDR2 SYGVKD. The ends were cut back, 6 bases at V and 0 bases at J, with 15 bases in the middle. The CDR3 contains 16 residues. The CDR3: CAIRADQGSSGNTIYF. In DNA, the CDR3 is TGTGCCATCAGAGCCGATCAGGGATCCTCTGGAAACACCATATATTTT.

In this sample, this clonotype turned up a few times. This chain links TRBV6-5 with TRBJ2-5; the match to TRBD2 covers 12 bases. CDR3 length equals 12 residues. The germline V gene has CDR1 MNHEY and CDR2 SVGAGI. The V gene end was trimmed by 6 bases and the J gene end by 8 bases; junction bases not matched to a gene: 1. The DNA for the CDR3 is TGTGCCAGCAGACTAGCGGGGGGAACCCAGTACTTC. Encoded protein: CASRLAGGTQYF.

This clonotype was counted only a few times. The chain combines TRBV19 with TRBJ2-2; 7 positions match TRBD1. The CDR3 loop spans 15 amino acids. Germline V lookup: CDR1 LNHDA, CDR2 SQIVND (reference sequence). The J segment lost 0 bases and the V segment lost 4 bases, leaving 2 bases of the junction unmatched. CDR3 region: CASSRDSSNTGELFF. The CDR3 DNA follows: TGTGCCAGTAGTAGGGACAGCTCGAACACCGGGGAGCTGTTTTTT.

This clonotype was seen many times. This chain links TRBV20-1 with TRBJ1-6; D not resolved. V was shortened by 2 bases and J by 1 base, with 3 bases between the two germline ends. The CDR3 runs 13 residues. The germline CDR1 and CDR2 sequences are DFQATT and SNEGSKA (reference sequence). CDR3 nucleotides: TGCAGTGCTAGAAGTTCCTATAATTCACCCCTCCACTTT. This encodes CSARSSYNSPLHF.

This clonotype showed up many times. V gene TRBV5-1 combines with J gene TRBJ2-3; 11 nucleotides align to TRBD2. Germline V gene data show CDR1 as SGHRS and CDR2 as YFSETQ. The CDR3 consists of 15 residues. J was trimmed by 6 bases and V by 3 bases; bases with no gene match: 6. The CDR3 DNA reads TGCGCCAGCAGCTCGGCTAGCGGGGGGAAGGATACGCAGTATTTT. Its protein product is CASSSASGGKDTQYF.

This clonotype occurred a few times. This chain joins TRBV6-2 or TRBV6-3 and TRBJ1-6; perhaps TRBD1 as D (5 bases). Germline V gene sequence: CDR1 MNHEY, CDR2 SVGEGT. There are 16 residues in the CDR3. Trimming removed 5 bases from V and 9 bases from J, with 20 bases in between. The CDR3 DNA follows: TGTGCCAGCAGTCGAGGTCGGGGACGAATGGCTTCACCCCTCCACTTT. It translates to CASSRGRGRMASPLHF.